The entry below gives a single T cell receptor beta chain sequence along with its context. The antigen it recognizes is unknown. No base quality values were provided; no much bigger clone lies one nucleotide off. The data belong to a study of T cells in Graves' hyperthyroidism and ophthalmopathy (dated by TCRdb to about 2019). Looking at the study overall: Peripheral blood was sampled at the time of initial diagnosis, prior to any treatment. A discovery cohort of around 98 patients, about 40 with Graves' ophthalmopathy and 57 with stable Graves' hyperthyroidism, was used to find distinguishing TCR V-J signatures. In several Graves' hyperthyroidism patients, the study also compared T-cell repertoires from thyroid tissue with T-cell repertoires from blood. Whether ophthalmopathy could be predicted prospectively was tested in an independent validation cohort made up of roughly 19 hyperthyroidism patients plus 17 patients who later progressed to ophthalmopathy. Once sampling was done, hyperthyroidism patients were given methimazole at a starting dose of 30 mg daily, whereas ophthalmopathy patients were given high-dose intravenous methylprednisolone. For training and testing, the 100 or so patients in the discovery cohort were randomly divided in a 7:3 ratio. TCR Vbeta CDR3 sequencing of 120 to 150 peripheral blood samples (over 40 ophthalmopathy, roughly 72 hyperthyroidism and around 17 progressor patients) is reported in the paper.

In the ophthalmopathy patients, disease was moderately to severely active, with a Clinical Activity Score of 3 or more, a NOSPECS grade of 4 or more, and a duration of less than 3 months. The study excluded patients with uncontrolled infections, other autoimmune diseases, pregnancy or lactation. Diagnoses relied on clinical symptoms, serum thyroxine and TRAb, thyroid ultrasound and orbital computed tomography. PBMCs were isolated from about 9 ml of fresh peripheral blood by Ficoll-Paque density gradient centrifugation. Total RNA was extracted with Trizol reagent, and quality was checked on an Agilent 2100 Bioanalyzer. CDR1 LNHDA and CDR2 SQIVND were looked up in the germline V gene (reference sequence). After removal of 4 bases from V and 8 bases from J, the junction retains 5 bases not matched to a gene. The CDR3 runs 15 amino acids, cysteine and phenylalanine included. Of all the DNA, just the CDR3 is kept, 45 bases in frame from base 1.

Amplification of TCR beta CDR3 regions was carried out from RNA transcripts. The first round of RT-PCR for the TCR CDR3 was performed with the HTBI primer set and the Qiagen OneStep RT-PCR kit. The libraries were constructed in a second round of multiplex PCR and then size-selected and purified. The libraries were sequenced on an Illumina HiSeq2000 using paired-end 100 bp reads. Regarding the original processing steps: SOAPnuke was used to process the raw data, throwing out any read that contained adapters or uncalled bases, had a mean Phred below 15, or lacked an exact constant-primer or identifier match. COPE v1.2.5 was used to merge high-quality paired reads, and clonotypes were defined as unique nucleotide sequences. MiTCR v1.1 was used to align clonotypes to the IMGT TRBV, TRBD and TRBJ reference segments. Only V-J combinations with frequency above 0.0001, covering 98% to 99.2% of repertoires, were analysed. A TCS score was defined as the ratio between F50 (clonal expansion) and ExV (chaos), using BLOSUM62-based TCRdist between CDR3 peptides within each V-J. Welch's t-statistics and random forest reduced roughly 500 V-J features to 10 to 15, which were used in a naive Bayes classifier (R e1071). TCRdb itself trimmed the public reads at Q25 with fastp, ran MiXCR and retained productive beta chains. When rows share a CDR3 protein, they turn into one entry using the most common DNA and genes. TCRdb assigned the V and J calls; the authors' analysis was not used. Here the sample has hundreds of thousands of distinct CDR3 sequences; approximately 21% occur a single time. The ten largest clones take up around two thirds of the sample.

Broader findings and caveats from the paper: Most expanded thyroid clonotypes (frequency above 0.001) were also found in blood, which suggests that blood repertoires may mirror thyroid immune responses. Sample size was not statistically predetermined, and investigators were not blinded to group allocation. In validation, the model predicted progression to ophthalmopathy a median of approximately 6.3 months before onset, with 65% to 71% sensitivity and 72.22% specificity. A model built on a 13 V-J signature distinguished ophthalmopathy from stable hyperthyroidism, reaching over 85% sensitivity and 81% to 83% specificity in cross-validation and 80%/75% in testing.

This sequence uses TRBV19 and TRBJ2-1, with 13 central nucleotides matching TRBD2. The sample comprised blood. This TCR was recovered from a man aged 30 to 39 with Graves' ophthalmopathy. The sequence in DNA is TGTGCCAGTAGTAGGGCACTAGCGGGAGGGGATGAGCAGTTCTTC. This sequence encodes CASSRALAGGDEQFF.